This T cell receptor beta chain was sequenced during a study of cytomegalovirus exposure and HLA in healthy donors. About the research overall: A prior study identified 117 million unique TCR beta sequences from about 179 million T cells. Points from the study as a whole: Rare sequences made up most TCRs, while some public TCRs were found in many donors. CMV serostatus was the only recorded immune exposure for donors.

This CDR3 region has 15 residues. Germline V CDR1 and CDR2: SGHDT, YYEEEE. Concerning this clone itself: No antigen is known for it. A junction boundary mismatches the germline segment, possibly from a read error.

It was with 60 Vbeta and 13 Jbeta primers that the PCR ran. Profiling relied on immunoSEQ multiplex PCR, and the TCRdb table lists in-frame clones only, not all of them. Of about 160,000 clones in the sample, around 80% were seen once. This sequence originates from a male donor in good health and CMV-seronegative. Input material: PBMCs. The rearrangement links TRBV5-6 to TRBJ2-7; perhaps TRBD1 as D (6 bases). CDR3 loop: CASSLGAGAWYEQYF. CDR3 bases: TGTGCCAGCAGTTTGGGTGCAGGGGCCTGGTACGAGCAGTACTTC.